A single sample gave rise to the 16 T cell receptor beta chains below, sequenced in a study of shared clonotypes between healthy human individuals. Repertoires were generated with immunoSEQ multiplex PCR, while TCRdb's copy carries only in-frame clones and drops some. The sample includes some 1,600,000 clones, 95% to 99% of them seen just once. Sequencing input: naive CD4+ T cells sorted from blood. Described subset: CD45RA+ positively selected. The receptors were sampled from a man aged 25 to 45 in good health.

V is TRBV11-2 and J is TRBJ2-7, with 9 bases that match TRBD2. The CDR3 has 17 residues. V lost 4 bases to trimming and J lost 4 bases; unmatched junction nucleotides: 14. Germline CDR1 SGHAT, CDR2 FQNNGV. CDR3 sequence: CASSSAWREGRGYEQYF. The CDR3 region has the DNA TGTGCCAGCAGCTCAGCGTGGCGGGAGGGCCGAGGGTACGAGCAGTACTTC.

This chain uses TRBV5-8 with TRBJ1-3; D is undetermined. Trimming removed 0 bases from V and 0 bases from J, with 10 bases in between. This CDR3 has 16 residues. The germline gives CDR1 SGHTS, CDR2 YDEGEE. The CDR3 nucleotides are TGTGCCAGCAGCTTGGATTCAGTCCACTCTGGAAACACCATATATTTT. It is translated as CASSLDSVHSGNTIYF.

The chain links TRBV9 to TRBJ2-5, with TRBD1 identical over 9 bases. The V gene end was trimmed by 0 bases and the J gene end by 5 bases; junction bases not matched to a gene: 11. The CDR3 sequence is 17 residues long. Germline V gene lookup returns CDR1 SGDLS and CDR2 YYNGEE. CDR3 bases: TGTGCCAGCAGCGTAGGTAGACGGGACAGGGTTTGGGAGACCCAGTACTTC. This gives the protein CASSVGRRDRVWETQYF.

This chain connects TRBV6-5 to TRBJ2-7; D is undetermined. V lost 5 bases to trimming and J lost 3 bases, with 11 bases between them. Per the germline V gene, CDR1 is MNHEY and CDR2 is SVGAGI. The CDR3 extends over 13 amino acids. The CDR3 coding sequence is TGTGCCAGCAGTAGTGACTCCGGCTACGAGCAGTACTTC. Amino acid sequence: CASSSDSGYEQYF.

The CDR3 DNA follows: TGTGCCAGCGGGGGTCCCTACGAGCAGTACTTC. The encoded protein is CASGGPYEQYF. J is TRBJ2-7 and V is TRBV28, with D perhaps assigned TRBD1 or TRBD2 (5 bases each). Germline V gene sequence: CDR1 MDHEN, CDR2 SYDVKM. This CDR3 comprises 11 residues. Trimming stripped 8 bases from V and 2 bases from J, with 7 bases between.

The genes are TRBV10-1 and TRBJ2-5, with D tentatively TRBD2 (6 bases). The V gene lost 1 base and the J gene lost 9 bases, with 12 bases spanning the gap. The CDR3 is 13 residues long. Germline assignment: CDR1 WNHNN and CDR2 SYGVQD (reference sequence). The CDR3 region is CASSELTWGAQYF. Written as DNA, the CDR3 is TGCGCCAGCAGTGAGTTAACTTGGGGGGCCCAGTACTTC.

Concerning this clone itself: The sample holds other DNA sequences that translate to the same CDR3. The V and J genes are TRBV6-6 and TRBJ1-5; D is undetermined. The V end lost 2 bases, the J end lost 5 bases, and 4 bases lay between the germline ends. Germline values: CDR1 MNHNY, CDR2 SVGAGI (reference sequence). This CDR3 is 12 amino acids long. The CDR3 reads CASSYPDQPQHF. DNA for the CDR3: TGTGCCAGCAGTTACCCTGATCAGCCCCAGCATTTT.

The V call is TRBV7-6, the J call TRBJ2-2, with 7 nucleotides matching TRBD1. V was pared by 1 base and J by 0 bases, with 11 bases of the junction left unmatched. The CDR3 consists of 19 residues. Germline CDR1 reads SGHVS; CDR2 reads FNYEAQ. The CDR3 nucleotides read TGTGCCAGCAGCTTAGTGGCAGGGGGAACACAAGCGAACACCGGGGAGCTGTTTTTT. This translates into CASSLVAGGTQANTGELFF.

The rearrangement joins TRBV5-1 to TRBJ2-7; 11 bases align to TRBD2. The CDR3 totals 15 residues. V lost 3 bases to trimming and J lost 2 bases; unmatched junction nucleotides: 4. The germline gives CDR1 SGHRS, CDR2 YFSETQ. The CDR3: CASSSGLAETYEQYF. The CDR3 DNA follows: TGCGCCAGCAGCTCGGGACTAGCGGAAACCTACGAGCAGTACTTC.

This chain connects TRBV5-1 to TRBJ2-5; TRBD2 matches at 8 bases. The V gene's germline CDR1 is SGHRS and CDR2 YFSETQ. The CDR3 covers 15 residues. The V and J ends lost 4 bases and 5 bases, in that order; junction bases with no gene match: 10. The CDR3 loop reads CASSPSLAGGETQYF. In nucleotides, the CDR3 is TGCGCCAGCAGCCCGTCCCTAGCGGGCGGGGAGACCCAGTACTTC.

The chain couples TRBV7-3 to TRBJ2-6; TRBD1 is a possible D gene (6 bases). This CDR3 is 19 amino acids long. Looked up from germline, CDR1 is SGHTA and CDR2 is FQGTGA. Between the trimmed V and J ends, which lost 6 bases and 0 bases, there was a span of 21 bases. CDR3 coding DNA: TGTGCCAGCAGTGAAGACCTACAGGGACCTGGCTCTGGGGCCAACGTCCTGACTTTC. As protein: CASSEDLQGPGSGANVLTF.

The chain carries TRBV15 and TRBJ2-3; D remains ambiguous. V gave up 0 bases and J gave up 6 bases, with 10 bases separating them. The CDR3 has 14 amino acids. Germline V gene sequence: CDR1 LNHNV, CDR2 YYDKDF (reference sequence). The CDR3 here is CATSREPRSDTQYF. CDR3 nucleotides: TGTGCCACCAGCAGAGAGCCCAGGTCGGATACGCAGTATTTT.

V and J are TRBV29-1 and TRBJ2-3; D is uncertain. The ends were cut back, 3 bases at V and 6 bases at J, with 22 bases in the middle. CDR1 is SQVTM, CDR2 ANQGSEA, per germline. This CDR3 is built from 16 residues. The DNA for the CDR3 is TGCAGCGTTGATCCGCGAACGGGCCTCCACATGGATACGCAGTATTTT. It codes for CSVDPRTGLHMDTQYF.

CDR3 loop: CASTFALGGDTEAFF. CDR3 in DNA: TGCGCCAGCACTTTTGCTTTGGGGGGAGACACTGAAGCTTTCTTT. The chain couples TRBV5-1 to TRBJ1-1, with a possible D match to TRBD1 (5 bases). This CDR3 region has 15 residues. Germline-derived CDR1 and CDR2 are SGHRS and YFSETQ. Trimming shortened V by 6 bases and J by 3 bases, and 18 bases separated the two germline ends.

A note on this clone: An end of the junction does not agree with germline; a read error may underlie this. V and J are TRBV6-1 and TRBJ2-7; 8 nucleotides align to TRBD1. The CDR3 runs 11 residues. Germline V gene sequence: CDR1 MNHNS, CDR2 SASEGT. The CDR3 loop reads CATSQMTGVNF. CDR3 in DNA: TGTGCCACCTCACAGATGACAGGGGTAAACTTC.

This rearrangement joins TRBV18 to TRBJ2-2, with a possible D match to TRBD1 (6 bases). This CDR3 has 15 residues. V lost 6 bases and J 0 bases, leaving 11 bases between the germline ends. Germline values: CDR1 KGHSH, CDR2 LQKENI. This chain's CDR3 is CASSRGQSNTGELFF. CDR3 bases: TGTGCCAGCTCCAGGGGACAATCGAACACCGGGGAGCTGTTTTTT. Full variable domain (rest looked up from reference TRBV18 and TRBJ2-2): NAGVMQNPRHLVRRRGQEARLRCSPMKGHSHVYWYRQLPEEGLKFMVYLQKENIIDESGMPKERFSAEFPKEGPSILRIQQVVRGDSAAYFCASSRGQSNTGELFFGEGSRLTVL.